A single sample is the source of the 12 T cell receptor beta chains below, sequenced in a study of read filtering for tumor transcriptome and immune sequencing. The library was built from 400 ng RNA with molecular barcoded adaptors for alpha/delta and beta/gamma chains. In TCRdb, the reads were re-called with MiXCR into one record per CDR3 protein. Here the sample spans tens of thousands of distinct CDR3 sequences, approximately 15% being singletons. Sequencing was done on a sample of a population of CD138-negative cells sorted from bone marrow. All receptors derive from a donor aged 40 or over with multiple myeloma.

This clonotype was seen many times. The J gene is TRBJ2-1, the V gene TRBV6-6; 8 positions match TRBD1. The CDR3 extends over 14 amino acids. V dropped 5 bases and J dropped 6; count of bases not matched to a gene: 6. Germline loops: CDR1 MNHNY, CDR2 SVGAGI (reference sequence). The CDR3 sequence: CASSRGQGGNEQFF. CDR3 DNA: TGTGCCAGCAGTCGCGGACAGGGAGGCAATGAGCAGTTCTTC.

The V call is TRBV29-1, the J call TRBJ2-5; D is perhaps TRBD2 (6 bases). The CDR3 loop spans 11 amino acids. Per the germline V gene, CDR1 is SQVTM and CDR2 is ANQGSEA. The ends were cut back, 7 bases at V and 5 bases at J, with 11 bases in the middle. The CDR3 coding sequence is TGCAGCGGAGGAGGGGACGAGACCCAGTACTTC. Encoded protein: CSGGGDETQYF.

In the case of this clonotype: One junction end disagrees with the germline gene, perhaps due to a read error. CDR3 in amino acids: CASSLELSSYNEQFF. The CDR3 DNA reads as TGTGCCAGTAGTTTAGAATTGAGCTCCTACAATGAGCAGTTCTTC. This rearrangement joins TRBV27 to TRBJ2-1; no definite D call. This CDR3 is 15 amino acids long. Germline V gene lookup returns CDR1 MNHEY and CDR2 SMNVEV (reference sequence).

This clonotype appeared many times. CDR3: CASSARTGGYYGYTF. The CDR3 DNA reads as TGTGCCAGCAGTGCCCGGACAGGGGGCTACTATGGCTACACCTTC. This sequence joins TRBV12-3 or TRBV12-4 and TRBJ1-2, with TRBD1 matching 11 bases. Trimming took 5 bases from V and 3 from J; bases not matched to a gene: 5. The CDR3 is made up of 15 amino acids.

The chain links TRBV28 to TRBJ2-2; D unresolved. From germline, CDR1 is MDHEN and CDR2 SYDVKM. The CDR3 is made up of 15 amino acids. The ends were cut back, 1 base at V and 3 bases at J, with 9 bases in the middle. DNA for the CDR3: TGTGCCAGCAGTTTATTGACAAGTCACACCGGGGAGCTGTTTTTT. Translated, it gives CASSLLTSHTGELFF.

In its sample, this clonotype was seen many times. The rearrangement joins TRBV29-1 to TRBJ2-4; TRBD2 matches at 10 bases. This CDR3 contains 13 residues. V lost 6 bases, J lost 6 bases, and 5 bases stayed unmatched. Germline-derived CDR1 and CDR2 are SQVTM and ANQGSEA. Written as DNA, the CDR3 is TGCAGCGTATTAGCGGGAGGACGAAACATTCAGTACTTC. It is translated as CSVLAGGRNIQYF.

DNA for the CDR3: TGCAGCGGCAGGACAGGGCCCTACGAGCAGTACTTC. Translated, it gives CSGRTGPYEQYF. The gene calls are TRBV29-1 and TRBJ2-7, with 8 bases matching TRBD1. Germline V gene sequence: CDR1 SQVTM, CDR2 ANQGSEA. V lost 7 bases to trimming and J lost 2 bases; unmatched junction nucleotides: 4. This CDR3 is 12 amino acids long.

CDR3 protein: CASSLSDQSTDTQYF. The CDR3 DNA reads as TGTGCCAGCAGTTTATCGGATCAAAGCACAGATACGCAGTATTTT. The chain recombines TRBV28 with TRBJ2-3; D gene uncertain. This CDR3 is built from 15 residues. The V gene's germline CDR1 is MDHEN and CDR2 SYDVKM. V lost 1 base and J 0 bases, leaving 8 bases between the germline ends.

This clonotype was detected only once. Possible read error: a much larger clone is one base away. The chain recombines TRBV7-2 with TRBJ1-1, with D perhaps TRBD1 (5 bases). There are 15 residues in the CDR3. Trimming took 5 bases from V and 6 from J, leaving 19 bases between them. Germline V gene data show CDR1 as SGHTA and CDR2 as FQGNSA. The CDR3 loop is CASSPPRGRGSEAFF. The CDR3 DNA reads as TGTGCCAGCAGCCCCCCTAGGGGAAGGGGCTCTGAAGCTTTCTTT.

This clonotype was picked up many times. This chain's CDR3 is CASSEGNPTGGFF. CDR3 bases: TGTGCCAGCAGTGAGGGGAACCCGACAGGCGGGTTCTTC. The chain is built from TRBV2 and TRBJ2-1, with D perhaps matching TRBD1 (6 bases). V lost 3 bases, J lost 15 bases, and 18 bases lay in between. The CDR3 is 13 amino acids. Germline lookup yields CDR1 SNHLY and CDR2 FYNNEI. Full variable domain (remainder filled in from reference TRBV2 and TRBJ2-1): EPEVTQTPSHQVTQMGQEVILRCVPISNHLYFYWYRQILGQKVEFLVSFYNNEISEKSEIFDDQFSVERPDGSNFTLKIRSTKLEDSAMYFCASSEGNPTGGFFGPGTRLTVL.

Remarks on this clonotype: A single base separates this from a much larger clone, so it may be a read error. The chain couples TRBV5-1 to TRBJ1-5; no clear D. The CDR3 sequence is 14 residues long. Germline assignment: CDR1 SGHRS and CDR2 YFSETQ. CDR3 in amino acids: CASGLGGGNQPQHF. The CDR3 DNA sequence: TGCGCCAGCGGCTTGGGAGGTGGCAATCAGCCCCAGCATTTT.

This clonotype turned up a few times. A read error is possible here, since a much larger clone lies one base away. The chain couples TRBV18 to TRBJ1-5; 7 bases map to TRBD1. The V segment lost 0 bases and the J segment 6 bases; nucleotides outside the gene matches: 11. The CDR3 length is 17 residues. In germline, CDR1 is KGHSH, CDR2 LQKENI. CDR3 sequence reads: CASSPPRGQGGSQPQHF. The CDR3, as DNA: TGTGCCAGCTCACCACCTCGGGGGCAAGGGGGCAGTCAGCCCCAGCATTTT.